One and the same sample provided the 13 T cell receptor beta chains below, sequenced in a study of cytomegalovirus exposure and HLA in healthy donors. Some clones are missing from TCRdb's copy, which holds only in-frame ones; the method was immunoSEQ multiplex PCR. The repertoire holds about 240,000 clones, with around nine tenths as singletons. Sequencing input: PBMCs. All receptors derive from a young man in good health and CMV-seronegative.

The rearrangement uses TRBV27 and TRBJ2-2; 11 nucleotides agree with TRBD2. This CDR3 spans 16 amino acids. The germline gives CDR1 MNHEY, CDR2 SMNVEV (reference sequence). V gave up 5 bases and J gave up 5 bases; unmatched junction bases: 7. The CDR3 loop is CASSQLAGEGTGELFF. CDR3 bases: TGTGCCAGCAGTCAACTAGCGGGAGAAGGGACCGGGGAGCTGTTTTTT.

V usage is TRBV7-2 and J usage is TRBJ1-4, with 7 bases lining up with TRBD1. Germline-derived CDR1 and CDR2 are SGHTA and FQGNSA. V lost 6 bases to trimming and J lost 0 bases; unmatched junction nucleotides: 4. The CDR3 contains 15 residues. The CDR3: CASRTQGATNEKLFF. CDR3 sequence (DNA): TGTGCCAGCAGAACCCAGGGGGCAACTAATGAAAAACTGTTTTTT.

In this sample, this clone turned up once. This chain joins TRBV19 and TRBJ2-5, with 12 bases that match TRBD2. V lost 6 bases to trimming and J lost 5 bases; unmatched junction nucleotides: 10. This CDR3 has 16 amino acids. CDR1 is LNHDA, CDR2 SQIVND, per germline (reference sequence). The CDR3 loop is CASSRRLAGAYETQYF. The CDR3 coding sequence is TGTGCCAGTAGCCGCAGACTAGCGGGAGCGTACGAGACCCAGTACTTC. Complete variable domain (other parts from reference TRBV19 and TRBJ2-5): DGGITQSPKYLFRKEGQNVTLSCEQNLNHDAMYWYRQDPGQGLRLIYYSQIVNDFQKGDIAEGYSVSREKKESFPLTVTSAQKNPTAFYLCASSRRLAGAYETQYFGPGTRLLVL.

The gene calls are TRBV6-1 and TRBJ2-3; 8 nucleotides align to TRBD1. V dropped 9 bases and J dropped 2; count of bases not matched to a gene: 7. The CDR3 sequence is 14 residues long. Germline CDR1 and CDR2: MNHNS and SASEGT. The CDR3 sequence: CASEPGQVTDTQYF. The DNA of the CDR3 is TGTGCCAGTGAGCCGGGACAGGTCACAGATACGCAGTATTTT.

This clone was found once. The CDR3 bases are TGTGCCAGCAGCCCTAGGCAGGGGGCGATCGGCTACACCTTC. Encoded protein: CASSPRQGAIGYTF. The chain has TRBV7-2 and TRBJ1-2; 8 nucleotides match TRBD1. V gave up 5 bases and J gave up 8 bases; unmatched junction bases: 10. CDR1 and CDR2 from the germline V gene are SGHTA and FQGNSA. CDR3 length equals 14 residues.

The CDR3 region is CASSSLLAGEADTGELFF. The DNA for the CDR3 is TGTGCCAGCAGCTCTTTACTAGCGGGGGAGGCGGACACCGGGGAGCTGTTTTTT. V usage is TRBV7-8 and J usage is TRBJ2-2, with 11 positions matching TRBD2. The trim removed 4 bases at V and 3 bases at J, leaving 10 bases unmatched. CDR1 SGHVS and CDR2 FQNEAQ come from the germline V gene. This CDR3 spans 18 amino acids.

The chain has TRBV2 and TRBJ2-7; the match to TRBD1 covers 7 bases. CDR3 length: 16 residues. The trim removed 6 bases at V and 2 bases at J, leaving 13 bases unmatched. Germline values: CDR1 SNHLY, CDR2 FYNNEI. CDR3 loop: CASRRVLTGYTYEQYF. The CDR3 DNA reads TGTGCCAGCAGAAGAGTATTGACAGGGTATACCTACGAGCAGTACTTC.

J is TRBJ1-1 and V is TRBV5-1, with 8 bases fitting TRBD1. The CDR3 spans 13 residues. Trimming cost V 4 bases and J 4 bases; bases outside gene matches: 3. Germline V gene sequence: CDR1 SGHRS, CDR2 YFSETQ. This CDR3 is CASSIDRGTEAFF. The CDR3, as DNA: TGCGCCAGCAGCATCGACAGGGGCACTGAAGCTTTCTTT.

The gene calls are TRBV6-5 and TRBJ2-2, with 8 bases aligning to TRBD2. CDR1 is MNHEY and CDR2 is SVGAGI in the germline V gene. The CDR3 is made up of 14 amino acids. With 6 bases clipped from V and 4 bases from J, the junction kept 4 bases outside the gene matches. The CDR3, as DNA: TGTGCCAGCAGGCGGGAGGCGCTCACCGGGGAGCTGTTTTTT. This gives the protein CASRREALTGELFF.

This clone has a single count. This chain connects TRBV11-2 to TRBJ2-1; possible D gene TRBD2, 5 bases. V lost 5 bases and J lost 0, with 17 bases in between. Germline V CDR1 and CDR2: SGHAT, FQNNGV. This CDR3 has 17 amino acids. CDR3 protein: CASSRQTRAISYNEQFF. The CDR3 coding sequence is TGTGCCAGCAGCCGCCAAACTAGGGCTATCTCCTACAATGAGCAGTTCTTC.

The CDR3, as DNA: TGTGCCAGCAGCTTATCAAAGACAGACACAGATACGCAGTATTTT. It translates to CASSLSKTDTDTQYF. This sequence joins TRBV7-9 and TRBJ2-3; D perhaps matches TRBD1 (5 bases). Germline CDR1 SEHNR, CDR2 FQNEAQ (reference sequence). V shed 2 bases and J shed 2 bases, with 11 bases lying between them. The CDR3 consists of 15 residues.

CDR3 sequence (DNA): TGTGCCAGCAGTGACCAAGCGGGAGGTTCCTACGAGCAGTACTTC. Amino acid sequence: CASSDQAGGSYEQYF. The J gene is TRBJ2-7, the V gene TRBV6-1; 9 bases line up with TRBD2. The V and J ends lost 3 bases and 1 base, in that order; junction bases with no gene match: 4. Germline V lookup: CDR1 MNHNS, CDR2 SASEGT. The CDR3 has 15 amino acids.

The DNA for the CDR3 is TGTGCCAGCAGTTCCGACAGGCTAAGCTCCTACGAGCAGTACTTC. Protein: CASSSDRLSSYEQYF. The chain is built from TRBV6-5 and TRBJ2-7; perhaps TRBD1 as D (6 bases). This CDR3 region has 15 residues. Germline V lookup: CDR1 MNHEY, CDR2 SVGAGI. V dropped 4 bases and J dropped 0 bases, with 13 bases sitting between them.